The entry that follows covers one TCR beta chain sequence. The antigen is undetermined. Cohort: HPV-negative, locally advanced oral cavity squamous cell carcinoma patients. The data were obtained in a study of neoadjuvant anti-PD-1 for oral cavity cancer. Study-level points and caveats: Only a few patients per response group were TCR-analyzed; validation needed.

Sequencing was performed with immunoSEQ multiplex PCR; in TCRdb, only in-frame clones are kept and a portion is missing. The sample includes some 33,000 clones, approximately 87% of them seen just once. The CDR3 runs 12 residues. Germline-derived CDR1 and CDR2 are MDHEN and SYDVKM. The V and J ends lost 2 bases and 10 bases respectively, with 11 bases between them. V gene TRBV28 combines with J gene TRBJ1-1; tentatively, D is TRBD1 (5 bases). This receptor was obtained from a person aged 40 to 85 with oral cavity squamous cell carcinoma. Sequencing was performed on PBMCs, taken before nivolumab (anti-PD-1) treatment. CDR3 sequence reads: CASSLSQGRAFF. In nucleotides, the CDR3 is TGTGCCAGCAGTTTAAGCCAGGGAAGAGCTTTCTTT. The full variable domain, with the rest looked up from reference TRBV28 and TRBJ1-1, is DVKVTQSSRYLVKRTGEKVFLECVQDMDHENMFWYRQDPGLGLRLIYFSYDVKMKEKGDIPEGYSVSREKKERFSLILESASTNQTSMYLCASSLSQGRAFFGQGTRLTVV.